These T cell receptor beta chains were read from a single sample in a study of cytomegalovirus exposure and HLA in healthy donors. Sequenced by immunoSEQ multiplex PCR; TCRdb stores in-frame clones only, minus some. The repertoire holds under 200,000 clones, with 80% as singletons. Sequences were obtained from PBMCs. The receptors derive from a man younger than 40 in good health and CMV-seronegative. Each CDR3 is given without its conserved first and last residue. Clone size is stated in some rows and not others, as once, few, many or a class when expanded.

V,size,J,CDR3
TRBV30,.,TRBJ1-2,AWRGVYGYT
TRBV7-9,few,TRBJ1-2,ASSSPLLRGRGNYGYT
TRBV7-6,.,.,ASSPGTGPPSDEQY
TRBV7-2,once,TRBJ2-5,ASSSDRGWQETQY
TRBV23-1,.,TRBJ1-2,ASSQSVIISDRRPDGYT
TRBV4-2,.,TRBJ2-7,ASSQKQGVGQIHEQY
TRBV19,.,TRBJ2-1,ASSRGHEQF
TRBV27,once,TRBJ1-5,ASSYRGLGPQH
TRBV6-5,.,TRBJ1-6,ASSLEYNSPLH
TRBV28,.,TRBJ1-2,ASSPGTDYGYT
TRBV4-1,.,TRBJ2-7,ASSPFIDRATYEQY
TRBV30,.,TRBJ2-7,AWSGTGNDEQY
TRBV21-1,.,TRBJ1-4,ASSKRRQKREKLF
TRBV7-9,.,TRBJ2-5,ASSTGSSGQETQY
TRBV10-2,.,TRBJ1-3,ASSTDISSGNTIY
TRBV7-2,.,TRBJ2-5,ASSLFRVGTQY